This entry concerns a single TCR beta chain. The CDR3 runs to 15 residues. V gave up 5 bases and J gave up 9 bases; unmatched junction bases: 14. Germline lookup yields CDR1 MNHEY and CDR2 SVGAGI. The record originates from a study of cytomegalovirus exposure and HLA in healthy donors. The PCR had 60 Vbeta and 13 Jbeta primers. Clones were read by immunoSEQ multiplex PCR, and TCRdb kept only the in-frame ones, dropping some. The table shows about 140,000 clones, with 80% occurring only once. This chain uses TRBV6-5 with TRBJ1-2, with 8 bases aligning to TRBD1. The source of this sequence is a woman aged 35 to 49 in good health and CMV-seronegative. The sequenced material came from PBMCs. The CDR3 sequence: CASSRDPDREIRYTF. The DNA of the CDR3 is TGTGCCAGCAGTCGAGACCCGGACAGGGAGATCCGCTACACCTTC.